These 32 T cell receptor beta chains share one sample of origin, sequenced in a study of OX40 agonist ivuxolimab in advanced cancers. Profiling relied on immunoSEQ multiplex PCR, and the TCRdb table lists in-frame clones only, not all of them. Of tens of thousands of clones listed, roughly 94% are singletons. The sample here was CD4+ or CD8+ T cells sorted from blood, taken in a trial of the OX40 agonist ivuxolimab. The receptors come from an adult with an advanced solid tumor such as melanoma, head and neck, liver or kidney cancer.

The chain joins TRBV7-9 to TRBJ1-1; 11 nucleotides agree with TRBD1. CDR1 is SEHNR and CDR2 is FQNEAQ in the germline V gene (reference sequence). CDR3 size: 16 residues. J was trimmed by 4 bases and V by 4 bases; bases with no gene match: 8. The CDR3 protein is CASSWGRTGGGTEAFF. CDR3 coding DNA: TGTGCCAGCAGCTGGGGCCGGACAGGGGGCGGCACTGAAGCTTTCTTT.

This clone came up a few times. V usage is TRBV19 and J usage is TRBJ2-1, with 8 nucleotides matching TRBD1. CDR1 LNHDA and CDR2 SQIVND come from the germline V gene (reference sequence). The CDR3 is made up of 14 amino acids. The ends lost 7 bases at V and 2 bases at J; junction bases unmatched: 4. In DNA form, the CDR3 reads TGTGCCAGTACTCCAGGGGGCGCCTACAATGAGCAGTTCTTC. It codes for CASTPGGAYNEQFF. The whole variable domain, filled in from reference TRBV19 and TRBJ2-1, reads DGGITQSPKYLFRKEGQNVTLSCEQNLNHDAMYWYRQDPGQGLRLIYYSQIVNDFQKGDIAEGYSVSREKKESFPLTVTSAQKNPTAFYLCASTPGGAYNEQFFGPGTRLTVL.

The V and J genes are TRBV2 and TRBJ1-1, with 8 positions matching TRBD1. Germline V gene data show CDR1 as SNHLY and CDR2 as FYNNEI. This CDR3 comprises 13 residues. Unmatched junction bases numbered 10, after V lost 5 bases and J lost 11 bases. DNA of the CDR3: TGTGCCAGCAGTTTGCAGGGGGCGCAGATTGCTTTCTTT. Translating gives CASSLQGAQIAFF.

This chain joins TRBV5-4 and TRBJ2-7; D is perhaps TRBD1 (6 bases). Per germline, CDR1 SGHNT and CDR2 YYREEE (reference sequence). Deletions cut 0 bases from V and 5 bases from J, with 15 bases between. The CDR3 has 15 residues. CDR3: CASSLEGDPPDEQYF. The CDR3, as DNA: TGTGCCAGCAGCTTGGAGGGGGACCCCCCGGACGAGCAGTACTTC.

The rearrangement joins TRBV6-5 to TRBJ2-6; weak D call: TRBD1 (6 bases). Germline assignment: CDR1 MNHEY and CDR2 SVGAGI. The ends were cut back, 4 bases at V and 0 bases at J, with 10 bases in the middle. The CDR3 spans 16 residues. The CDR3: CASSLQGLSGANVLTF. The CDR3 nucleotides are TGTGCCAGCAGTTTACAGGGTCTCTCTGGGGCCAACGTCCTGACTTTC.

CDR3 region: CASSPRSTGENIQYF. For the CDR3, the DNA is TGTGCCAGCTCACCACGGTCAACTGGAGAAAACATTCAGTACTTC. This chain joins TRBV18 and TRBJ2-4; no definite D call. The germline V gene encodes CDR1 KGHSH and CDR2 LQKENI. The CDR3 is 15 residues long. The germline V and J ends were trimmed by 1 base and 5 bases, with 12 bases remaining between them.

On this clone: The identical CDR3 is also encoded by other nucleotide sequences in the sample. The gene calls are TRBV5-1 and TRBJ2-6; D possibly uses TRBD1 or TRBD2 (5 bases each). Deletions cut 0 bases from V and 4 bases from J, with 8 bases between. CDR1 is SGHRS and CDR2 is YFSETQ in the germline V gene. The CDR3 is made up of 15 amino acids. CDR3 amino acids: CASSLVGAGANVLTF. The CDR3 bases are TGCGCCAGCAGCTTGGTCGGGGCCGGGGCCAACGTCCTGACTTTC. Together with reference TRBV5-1 and TRBJ2-6, the CDR3 gives the full variable domain: KAGVTQTPRYLIKTRGQQVTLSCSPISGHRSVSWYQQTPGQGLQFLFEYFSETQRNKGNFPGRFSGRQFSNSRSEMNVSTLELGDSALYLCASSLVGAGANVLTFGAGSRLTVL.

This chain uses TRBV30 with TRBJ2-7; possibly TRBD2 for D (7 bases). The CDR3 runs to 13 residues. CDR1 is GTSNPN and CDR2 is SVGIG in the germline V gene (reference sequence). Trimming shortened V by 4 bases and J by 1 base, and 11 bases separated the two germline ends. The CDR3 reads CAWTGGASYEQYF. CDR3 sequence (DNA): TGTGCCTGGACTGGGGGGGCTTCCTACGAGCAGTACTTC.

The J gene is TRBJ1-1, the V gene TRBV7-3; D ambiguous. Germline loops: CDR1 SGHTA, CDR2 FQGTGA. V was cut by 7 bases and J by 5 bases, with 14 bases left in between. This CDR3 contains 13 residues. The CDR3 DNA follows: TGTGCCAGCATGCGGAGGGAAGGGACTGAAGCTTTCTTT. It translates to CASMRREGTEAFF.

The rearrangement links TRBV7-9 to TRBJ1-3; D gene ambiguous. The V end was cut by 5 bases, the J end by 0 bases, with 11 bases between. The germline V gene has CDR1 SEHNR and CDR2 FQNEAQ (reference sequence). CDR3 length equals 15 residues. The CDR3 region is CASSKNMGSGNTIYF. The CDR3 bases are TGTGCCAGCAGCAAGAATATGGGCTCTGGAAACACCATATATTTT.

This rearrangement joins TRBV6-6 to TRBJ2-7, with unresolved D. CDR3 size: 13 residues. V was clipped by 5 bases and J by 0 bases, with 8 bases between them. CDR1 and CDR2 (germline): MNHNY, SVGAGI (reference sequence). CDR3 DNA sequence: TGTGCCAGCAGTAGGGCAGTCTCCTACGAGCAGTACTTC. Translated, it gives CASSRAVSYEQYF.

The chain joins TRBV6-5 to TRBJ1-5, with D possibly TRBD1 on 5 matching bases. This CDR3 spans 13 amino acids. V was trimmed by 5 bases and J by 9 bases, leaving 14 bases between them. Germline V lookup: CDR1 MNHEY, CDR2 SVGAGI. Written as DNA, the CDR3 is TGTGCCAGCAGTGAAGGGCAGGGAGCGCCCCAGCATTTT. Its translation is CASSEGQGAPQHF.

J is TRBJ1-2 and V is TRBV28; tentative D call: TRBD1 (5 bases). Germline V CDR1 and CDR2: MDHEN, SYDVKM. The CDR3 consists of 13 residues. With 2 bases removed from V and 7 bases from J, the gap between germline ends came to 11 bases. CDR3 DNA: TGTGCCAGCAGTTTAGGGGGAGGGGTTGGCTACACCTTC. Protein sequence: CASSLGGGVGYTF.

The chain uses TRBV12-2 and TRBJ2-5; no check of the table's D call, TRBD2, against the DNA was made. TRBV12-2 is tagged as a pseudogene. The CDR3 has 18 residues. In DNA form, the CDR3 reads TGTGCAAGTCGCTTATGGTTTACTAGCGGGAGTTGGGAAGAGACCCAGTACTTC. Its translation is CASRLWFTSGSWEETQYF.

V and J are TRBV18 and TRBJ2-7; the D is unclear. Germline V gene sequence: CDR1 KGHSH, CDR2 LQKENI. Trimming left V 2 bases short and J 2 bases short, with 10 bases between. The CDR3 sequence is 14 residues long. The CDR3 coding sequence is TGTGCCAGCTCACCAACCCGCCCGCCCTACGAGCAGTACTTC. Amino acids: CASSPTRPPYEQYF.

The V call is TRBV11-3, the J call TRBJ1-2; 8 bases map to TRBD1. This CDR3 is 14 amino acids long. The V and J ends lost 4 bases and 7 bases, in that order; junction bases with no gene match: 8. Germline CDR1 and CDR2: SGHNT and YENEEA. CDR3 residues: CASSSHQGAGGYTF. CDR3 nucleotide sequence: TGTGCCAGCAGCTCACACCAGGGGGCGGGTGGCTACACCTTC.

In its sample, this clone was seen a few times. This sequence joins TRBV20-1 and TRBJ1-1; D gene unclear. Germline loops: CDR1 DFQATT, CDR2 SNEGSKA (reference sequence). Trimming took 1 base from V and 3 from J, leaving 3 bases between them. This CDR3 contains 11 residues. CDR3: CSARAYTEAFF. The CDR3, as DNA: TGCAGTGCTAGAGCCTACACTGAAGCTTTCTTT.

The chain couples TRBV6-1 to TRBJ1-5; a weak D match, TRBD1 (6 bases). The V end was cut by 4 bases, the J end by 6 bases, with 16 bases between. There are 15 residues in the CDR3. Germline V gene data show CDR1 as MNHNS and CDR2 as SASEGT. The CDR3 region is CASSGGRGAVQPQHF. Here the CDR3 DNA reads TGTGCCAGCAGTGGTGGACGGGGGGCGGTTCAGCCCCAGCATTTT.

A word on this clone: Other DNA sequences from this sample encode an identical CDR3 as well. This sequence joins TRBV5-1 and TRBJ2-5; D call uncertain. V dropped 0 bases and J dropped 2 bases, with 5 bases sitting between them. Germline V CDR1 and CDR2: SGHRS, YFSETQ. The CDR3 extends over 13 amino acids. CDR3 sequence (DNA): TGCGCCAGCAGCTTGGGCTTACAAGAGACCCAGTACTTC. It yields the protein CASSLGLQETQYF.

V is TRBV18 and J is TRBJ2-5; 7 positions match TRBD1. Trimming removed 3 bases from V and 2 bases from J; junction bases left unmatched: 6. The CDR3 is 15 residues long. Germline V gene lookup returns CDR1 KGHSH and CDR2 LQKENI. This CDR3 reads CASSPPGTAQETQYF. CDR3 nucleotides: TGTGCCAGCTCACCCCCCGGGACAGCACAAGAGACCCAGTACTTC.

This chain connects TRBV5-8 to TRBJ2-2; 8 nucleotides match TRBD2. CDR1 is SGHTS and CDR2 is YDEGEE in the germline V gene. The V gene end was trimmed by 2 bases and the J gene end by 0 bases; junction bases not matched to a gene: 6. The CDR3 extends over 17 amino acids. The CDR3 DNA follows: TGTGCCAGCAGCTTCCGCCTTAGCGGGGCGAACACCGGGGAGCTGTTTTTT. It is translated as CASSFRLSGANTGELFF.

The V and J genes are TRBV7-9 and TRBJ1-3; no clear D gene. Germline V gene data show CDR1 as SEHNR and CDR2 as FQNEAQ (reference sequence). The ends were cut back, 0 bases at V and 1 base at J, with 7 bases in the middle. The CDR3 runs 15 residues. DNA for the CDR3: TGTGCCAGCAGCTTAGCAAGAGGGTCTGGAAACACCATATATTTT. Its translation is CASSLARGSGNTIYF.

V and J are TRBV5-1 and TRBJ2-5; 8 bases map to TRBD1. J lost 5 bases, V lost 7 bases, and 13 bases had no gene match. Germline-derived CDR1 and CDR2 are SGHRS and YFSETQ. This CDR3 comprises 15 residues. CDR3 coding DNA: TGCGCCAGCGCGGGAACTGGACAGGGTGGCGAGACCCAGTACTTC. This gives the protein CASAGTGQGGETQYF.

The chain employs TRBV10-3 and TRBJ2-2; D is ambiguous. Trimming stripped 7 bases from V and 0 bases from J, with 12 bases between. Per the germline V gene, CDR1 is ENHRY and CDR2 is SYGVKD. The CDR3 is 15 residues long. CDR3 bases: TGTGCCATCACCCCCTCTGGACCGAACACCGGGGAGCTGTTTTTT. This encodes CAITPSGPNTGELFF.

This sequence joins TRBV11-2 and TRBJ2-2; D remains unclear. Germline V gives CDR1 SGHAT, CDR2 FQNNGV. The CDR3 is 14 amino acids. The ends were cut back, 1 base at V and 3 bases at J, with 6 bases in the middle. The CDR3, as DNA: TGTGCCAGCAGCTTAGTGCAGGACACCGGGGAGCTGTTTTTT. Translation gives CASSLVQDTGELFF.

This chain connects TRBV30 to TRBJ1-5; D not certain. The CDR3 consists of 14 residues. Germline V lookup: CDR1 GTSNPN, CDR2 SVGIG (reference sequence). Between the trimmed V and J ends, which lost 1 base and 3 bases, there was a span of 10 bases. This CDR3 reads CAWSDERNNQPQHF. CDR3 sequence (DNA): TGTGCCTGGAGTGACGAGAGAAACAATCAGCCCCAGCATTTT.

The chain couples TRBV5-1 to TRBJ2-7, with 11 bases identical to TRBD2. This CDR3 is built from 16 residues. Unmatched junction bases numbered 5, after V lost 0 bases and J lost 3 bases. The germline gives CDR1 SGHRS, CDR2 YFSETQ. The CDR3 loop is CASSLGPSGGFYEQYF. The DNA for the CDR3 is TGCGCCAGCAGCTTGGGTCCTAGCGGGGGGTTCTACGAGCAGTACTTC.

The chain links TRBV29-1 to TRBJ2-1, with 14 bases matching TRBD2. From germline, CDR1 is SQVTM and CDR2 ANQGSEA. With V trimmed by 7 bases and J by 10 bases, 9 bases remained unmatched. This CDR3 comprises 14 residues. The CDR3 DNA is TGCAGCGCCTCGATGGGACTAGCGGGGGTAGAGCAGTTCTTC. It is translated as CSASMGLAGVEQFF.

Comment on this clone: This CDR3 is also generated by other DNA sequences in the sample. The chain recombines TRBV6-5 with TRBJ1-2; 8 bases line up with TRBD1. CDR3 length: 16 amino acids. The ends lost 0 bases at V and 4 bases at J; junction bases unmatched: 7. From germline, CDR1 is MNHEY and CDR2 SVGAGI. The CDR3 spells CASSYSSGGVGYGYTF. CDR3 DNA sequence: TGTGCCAGCAGTTACTCGTCAGGGGGCGTCGGCTATGGCTACACCTTC.

This chain joins TRBV6-1 and TRBJ1-1; D gene unclear. Between the trimmed V and J ends, which lost 8 bases and 1 base, there was a span of 5 bases. The CDR3 loop spans 11 amino acids. Looked up from germline, CDR1 is MNHNS and CDR2 is SASEGT. CDR3 amino acids: CASAANTEAFF. As DNA, the CDR3 is TGTGCCAGCGCAGCGAACACTGAAGCTTTCTTT.

The rearrangement joins TRBV19 to TRBJ1-4; no clear D gene. CDR3 size: 15 residues. In germline, CDR1 is LNHDA, CDR2 SQIVND (reference sequence). Trimming stripped 3 bases from V and 5 bases from J, with 13 bases between. CDR3 region: CASSIPSSRNEKLFF. CDR3 coding DNA: TGTGCCAGTAGTATCCCTAGCAGCAGAAATGAAAAACTGTTTTTT.

The rearrangement links TRBV6-1 to TRBJ2-1; TRBD2 matches 11 bases. V shed 5 bases, J shed 7 bases, and the junction held 7 bases outside the gene matches. There are 15 residues in the CDR3. CDR1 is MNHNS and CDR2 is SASEGT in the germline V gene. CDR3 sequence (DNA): TGTGCCAGCAGTCGTAGCGGGGGGGCCGCGAATGAGCAGTTCTTC. Its translation: CASSRSGGAANEQFF.